This T cell receptor (beta chain) was documented in a study of T cells after yellow fever vaccination. About the study: In the case of low-cell-number fractions, SMART-Seq v4 Ultra Low Input was used for preparation.

General observations from the study: The booster saw the reappearance of most primary-vaccination clones (about 95% CD4, almost 90% CD8). Sorted repertoires could include abundant contaminating clonotypes from bulk cells.

The 5'RACE template-switching step produced TCR cDNA and added a universal primer site and UMIs. One entry per CDR3 protein results from TCRdb running MiXCR on the 5' RACE reads. The sample lists 300,000 to 400,000 distinct CDR3 sequences; around 6.5% were seen once. This CDR3 spans 18 amino acids. V lost 5 bases, J lost 4 bases, and 17 bases stayed unmatched. Per the germline V gene, CDR1 is SGHAT and CDR2 is FQNNGV. Turning to this clonotype: Its specificity is not known.

Source: PBMCs, taken 5 days after the yellow fever booster vaccination. The receptor was derived from a man younger than 40 who received the YFV17D yellow fever vaccine. The chain recombines TRBV11-2 with TRBJ2-5, with 9 bases aligning to TRBD2. The CDR3 is CASSPTPGSGRWRETQYF. The CDR3 nucleotides read TGTGCCAGCAGCCCGACCCCCGGTAGCGGGAGATGGCGAGAGACCCAGTACTTC.